Listed below are T cell receptor beta chains from one sample, sequenced in a study of T cell clonotyping in hematopoietic cell transplantation. Sequencing used immunoSEQ multiplex PCR; TCRdb keeps in-frame clones, though not all of them. This sample has 10,000 to 15,000 clones, with approximately 92% found just once. The sample was peripheral blood mononuclear cells. The receptor source for this set is a man aged 25 to 40 in good health. Some clones in this sample may be carry-over from other donors' samples. Each CDR3 is given with its conserved first and last residue. A D gene is named only where the DNA matches it firmly. Rows give clone size only sometimes, using once, few, many, or a class for an expanded clone.

clone_size,j_call,d_call,v_call,cdr3_nt,cdr3_aa
-,TRBJ2-5,TRBD1,TRBV5-1,TGCGCCAGCAGCGGGGACAGGGCGGGTGAGACCCAGTACTTC,CASSGDRAGETQYF
-,TRBJ1-2,-,TRBV10-3,TGTGCCATCAGAAAAAACCGGACAGCTAACTATGGCTACACCTTC,CAIRKNRTANYGYTF
-,TRBJ2-7,TRBD2,TRBV4-2,TGTGCCAGCAGCCAAGAGATCCTAGCGGGGGGCCGTTCCTACGAGCAGTACTTC,CASSQEILAGGRSYEQYF
-,TRBJ1-4,-,TRBV2,TGTGCCAGCAGTGGACAGGTTGCAACTAATGAAAAACTGTTTTTT,CASSGQVATNEKLFF
-,TRBJ1-4,-,TRBV7-8,TGTGCCAGCAGCTCGCATCCGGGACGGATAAATGAAAAACTGTTTTTT,CASSSHPGRINEKLFF
-,TRBJ1-3,-,TRBV2,TGTGCCAGCCAGCAGGGGACTGGAAACACCATATATTTT,CASQQGTGNTIYF
-,TRBJ1-2,-,TRBV5-6,TGTGCCAGCAGCTTGGGGCAGGATTTCTCAAAATATGGCTACACCTTC,CASSLGQDFSKYGYTF
-,TRBJ2-5,-,TRBV4-1,TGCGCCAGCAGCCAACAACCCTCCGGGTCAGAGACCCAGTACTTC,CASSQQPSGSETQYF
-,TRBJ2-1,-,TRBV21-1,TGTGCCAGCAGCAAAGAGGCTAGCGGCTCCTACAATGAGCAGTTCTTC,CASSKEASGSYNEQFF
-,TRBJ1-1,-,TRBV11-2,TGTGCCAGCAGCATTCAGGAAGGAGGGACTGAAGCTTTCTTT,CASSIQEGGTEAFF
-,TRBJ2-3,-,TRBV29-1,TGCAGCGTTGATCAGGGGCCGGGGACAGATACGCAGTATTTT,CSVDQGPGTDTQYF
-,TRBJ2-2,TRBD2,TRBV11-2,TGTGCCAGCAGCTTCCCGGGACTAGCGGGGGCCCCGAACACCGGGGAGCTGTTTTTT,CASSFPGLAGAPNTGELFF
-,TRBJ2-2,-,TRBV30,TGTGCCTGGAGTGTAAGATTGCGAACACCGAACACCGGGGAGCTGTTTTTT,CAWSVRLRTPNTGELFF
-,TRBJ2-5,TRBD1,TRBV7-9,TGTGCCAGCAGCTACCCCAACAGGGGTGAGGAGACCCAGTACTTC,CASSYPNRGEETQYF
-,TRBJ2-1,TRBD2,TRBV27,TGTGCCAGCAGTTTTCAACTAGCGAACCATGAGCAGTTCTTC,CASSFQLANHEQFF
once,TRBJ1-1,-,TRBV5-6,TGTGCCAGCAGCCGTTTAGGGATCACGGTGAACACTGAAGCTTTCTTT,CASSRLGITVNTEAFF
-,TRBJ1-5,-,TRBV6-6,TGTGCCAGCAGTTCCGGGAGAGATAGCAATCAGCCCCAGCATTTT,CASSSGRDSNQPQHF
few,TRBJ2-1,TRBD1,TRBV6-1,TGTGCCAGCAGTGGGGTGGGGACAGGTGGGGACAATGAGCAGTTCTTC,CASSGVGTGGDNEQFF
-,TRBJ1-1,-,TRBV15,TGTGCCACCAGCAGAGACCGGACAGTTCCTGAAGCTTTCTTT,CATSRDRTVPEAFF
-,TRBJ2-3,-,TRBV30,TGTGCCTGGGGTCCGAGGGGTGGTACGCAGTATTTT,CAWGPRGGTQYF